This TCR beta chain was retrieved from a study of identical twins (dated by TCRdb to the mid-2010s). Regarding the complete study: To test whether fetal clonotypes persist, this study deep-sequenced TCR alpha and beta repertoires from monozygotic twins, from unrelated adults of various ages, and from cord blood. Replicate twin experiments were performed at different times using different library preparation protocols to rule out contamination.

The method was 5' RACE. TCRdb shows the sequencer as Illumina HiSeq 2000. A universal primer binding site was introduced by template switching, and a unique molecular identifier was present in the final cDNA, enabling accurate counting of TCR cDNA molecules. First-strand cDNA for TCR alpha and beta chains was synthesized from specific primers in the conserved constant-segment region. To control for contamination, every cDNA library was double barcoded, receiving both a SMART-Mk sample barcode and Illumina barcodes. TruSeq adapter sequences and Illumina sample barcodes were added in two successive PCR steps. TCR alpha and beta cDNA libraries were sequenced on the Illumina HiSeq platform with custom primers. As for how the authors treated the data: MiGEC was used to process raw reads and extract unique molecular identifiers, and MiXCR was used to find CDR3 positions. Recombination models were inferred per individual with the repgenHMM and IGoR tools using an EM algorithm. The analysis of shared clonotypes was done with the tcR package in R, with sharing normalized by the product of cloneset sizes. To study raw recombination without the effects of thymic and clonal selection, out-of-frame nonproductive sequences were analyzed. TCRdb's own reprocessing of the public reads used fastp at Q25 and MiXCR and kept productive beta chains. CDR3 protein duplicates are merged, each entry listing the most common genes and DNA. TCRdb, not the original authors, processed these V and J calls. For this sample the table gives 650,000 to 750,000 distinct CDR3 sequences, of which 21% were detected only once. Together, the top ten hold 4.3% of the sample.

There are a few counts of this clonotype. The antigen this receptor binds is unknown. There are no base qualities to consult, and no much larger clone falls within one base. The CDR3 numbers 16 residues from cysteine through phenylalanine. Solely the CDR3 DNA is kept, with 48 bases framed from the first base. The germline V and J ends show losses of 3 bases and 1 base respectively, and no gene match explains 9 bases of the junction. Taken from the germline V gene (reference sequence), the CDR1 and CDR2 loops are DFQATT and SNEGSKA. Every donor was a healthy Caucasian. The twin cohort comprised three pairs of female monozygotic twins, all aged about 18 to 30 years. RNA for TCR libraries was isolated from peripheral blood mononuclear cells. Results the study describes overall, beyond this receptor: Because the same donors could not be followed over many years, conclusions were based on cross-sectional statistical analysis. A weaker excess of twin sharing was found in beta out-of-frame sequences because the signal-to-noise ratio was lowered by fewer shared sequences. Abundant cord blood beta clonotypes had fewer insertions, young adult naive repertoires showed a similar but weaker trend, and memory repertoires showed no such trend. Compared with coincidental sharing between unrelated individuals, out-of-frame TCR alpha sequences shared between twins had an excess of sequences with low generation probability. Invariant T cells such as MAIT and iNKT could partly confound zero-insertion analyses, although diverse VJ usage argued against such confounding for most clonotypes. Out-of-frame TCR alpha sharing in monozygotic twins was systematically underestimated by recombination models, whereas sharing between unrelated individuals was in agreement with the recombination models.

This same sample was also part of a study on T cells expressing NK-cell markers. That second report states: TCR beta-chain repertoires were profiled in sorted CD3+CD56+NKG2C+, CD3+CD56+NKG2C- and CD3+CD56-NKG2C+ T-cell subsets from about 8 donors. Among the eight sequenced donors, only one was HCMV-seronegative, while the other seven were HCMV-seropositive. To restrict sorting to alphabetaTCR-expressing T cells, an anti-gammadeltaTCR antibody was added in several experiments. In more than 5 donors, the dominant CD3+CD56+NKG2C+ clonotypes were found to rank among the top 10 CD8+ clonotypes and to make up about 1.0-8% of CD8+ T cells. Those dominant clonotypes were again the most abundant among CD3+CD56-NKG2C+ cells in four donors, at roughly 28.3-60.1%. Whether the expanded NKG2C-expressing T cell clones were specific for HCMV antigens remained unclear. The study sequenced eight donors, all healthy volunteers chosen at random: three men and five women. To determine HCMV serostatus, a commercial ELISA kit was used to detect HCMV-specific IgG in serum. For a handful of donors, bulk peripheral blood T-cell repertoires were also sequenced from unsorted PBMC. MIGEC was used to demultiplex reads and group reads by UMI, and MiTCR was used to assemble and quantify clonotypes. Only TCR cDNA sequences supported by at least two reads were kept to exclude erroneous sequences. The tcR package was used for downstream repertoire analysis, and clonotypes were matched across fractions by CDR3 nucleotide sequence plus V segment. Antigen specificity was annotated against VDJdb with VDJmatch, allowing one amino acid substitution in CDR3.

The TCR originated in a young woman in good health. The chain was built from TRBV20-1 and TRBJ2-4; 7 central bases correspond to TRBD2. The sample was PBMCs. The nucleotides are TGCAGTGCTAGGTTAAGACTAGCTGTTGCCAAAAACATTCAGTACTTC. Its translation is CSARLRLAVAKNIQYF.